The 5 T cell receptor beta chains in this list originate from one sample, sequenced in a study of T cell responses to AZD1222 COVID-19 vaccine. The repertoire was sequenced with immunoSEQ multiplex PCR; TCRdb's copy has only in-frame clones and lacks some. There are under 110,000 clones in the sample; about 90% occur only once, and 6.5% to 10% lies in the top ten. The source material was peripheral blood, sampled 28 days after the second AZD1222 dose. The receptors shown here come from an adult who received the AZD1222 COVID-19 vaccine.

The V and J genes are TRBV5-6 and TRBJ1-5, with no clear D. Trimming took 2 bases from V and 3 from J, leaving 9 bases between them. The CDR3 extends over 14 amino acids. CDR1 is SGHDT and CDR2 is YYEEEE in the germline V gene. Written as DNA, the CDR3 is TGTGCCAGCAGCTTTGTAGGGCCCAATCAGCCCCAGCATTTT. Translated: CASSFVGPNQPQHF.

The chain recombines TRBV6-5 with TRBJ2-7; TRBD1 agrees at 9 bases. The germline V gene has CDR1 MNHEY and CDR2 SVGAGI. Losses at the gene ends were 7 bases for V and 1 base for J; bases not matched to a gene: 8. The CDR3 consists of 15 residues. CDR3 coding DNA: TGTGCCAGCAACAGAGGGACAGGGAGTTCCTACGAGCAGTACTTC. This encodes CASNRGTGSSYEQYF.

The chain links TRBV7-2 to TRBJ1-2, with D unresolved. Trimming shortened V by 7 bases and J by 5 bases, and 20 bases separated the two germline ends. The length of the CDR3 is 15 residues. CDR1 SGHTA and CDR2 FQGNSA come from the germline V gene. CDR3 sequence: CASTPSAAPLYGYTF. CDR3 bases: TGTGCCAGCACCCCGTCGGCAGCTCCCCTTTATGGCTACACCTTC.

The V gene is TRBV27, the J gene TRBJ2-2; D might be TRBD2 (6 bases). V lost 10 bases to trimming and J lost 1 base, with 16 bases between them. Germline V gene data show CDR1 as MNHEY and CDR2 as SMNVEV (reference sequence). The CDR3 spans 15 residues. In nucleotides, the CDR3 is TGTGCCACCCGGAGGGGCGGCGGGAACACCGGGGAGCTGTTTTTT. Encoded protein: CATRRGGGNTGELFF.

The J gene is TRBJ1-1, the V gene TRBV4-3, with TRBD1 as a possible D gene (6 bases). V lost 4 bases and J lost 2, with 29 bases in between. This CDR3 comprises 20 residues. Germline values: CDR1 LGHNA, CDR2 YSLEER. The CDR3 nucleotides read TGCGCCAGCAGCCCCGGCGCTCCAGGACAGCAGGTTGGGGTAAACACTGAAGCTTTCTTT. Translating gives CASSPGAPGQQVGVNTEAFF.